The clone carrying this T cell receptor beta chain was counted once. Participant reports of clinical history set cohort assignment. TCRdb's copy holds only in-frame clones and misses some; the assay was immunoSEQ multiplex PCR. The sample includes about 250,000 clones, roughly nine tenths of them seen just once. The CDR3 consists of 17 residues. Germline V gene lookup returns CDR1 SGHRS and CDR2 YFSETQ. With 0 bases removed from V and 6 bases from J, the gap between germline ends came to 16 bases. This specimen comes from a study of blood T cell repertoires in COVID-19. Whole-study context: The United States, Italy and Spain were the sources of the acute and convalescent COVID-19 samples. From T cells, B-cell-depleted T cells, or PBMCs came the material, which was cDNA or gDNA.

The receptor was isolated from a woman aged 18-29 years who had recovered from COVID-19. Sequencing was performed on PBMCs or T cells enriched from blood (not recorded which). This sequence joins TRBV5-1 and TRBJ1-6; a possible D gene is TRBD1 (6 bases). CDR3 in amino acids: CASSLGLGGTGNSPLHF. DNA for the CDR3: TGCGCCAGCAGCTTGGGGCTAGGGGGAACGGGTAATTCACCCCTCCACTTT.